These T cell receptor beta chains were read from a single sample in a study of T cell responses to AZD1222 COVID-19 vaccine. Generated by immunoSEQ multiplex PCR, the TCRdb table keeps only in-frame clones and is missing some. The table records some 120,000 clones, 88% of them present only once. The specimen was peripheral blood, collected on day 0 of MenACWY control vaccination. The receptor set was obtained from an adult in good health. Each CDR3 is given with its conserved first and last residue. The D gene is left open where the match is weak. Rows may omit the clone size; those that give it use once, few, many or a size class.

D: -; size: -; V: TRBV5-4; J: TRBJ1-4; DNA: TGTGCCAGCAGCAGAGGAAACAGGGCAACCAGGGAAAAACTGTTTTTT; CDR3: CASSRGNRATREKLFF
D: -; size: once; V: TRBV29-1; J: TRBJ2-4; DNA: TGCAGCGTTAAGCATGGCGATATTCAGTACTTC; CDR3: CSVKHGDIQYF
D: -; size: -; V: TRBV11-2; J: TRBJ2-6; DNA: TGTGCCAGCAGCTTAAAAATAGTTGTGGCCAACGTCCTGACTTTC; CDR3: CASSLKIVVANVLTF
D: -; size: -; V: TRBV28; J: TRBJ1-2; DNA: TGTGCCAGCAGTCTAACAGAGAGGGTGGGCTACACCTTC; CDR3: CASSLTERVGYTF
D: -; size: -; V: TRBV18; J: TRBJ1-5; DNA: TGTGCCAGCTCACCAGGGGGCGGCAATCAGCCCCAGCATTTT; CDR3: CASSPGGGNQPQHF
D: -; size: once; V: TRBV15; J: TRBJ2-7; DNA: TGTGCCACCAGCAGAGGGAGGGACGAGCAGTACTTC; CDR3: CATSRGRDEQYF
D: -; size: once; V: TRBV5-1; J: TRBJ2-1; DNA: TGCGCCAGCAGCCCCAGCGGACGATACAATGAGCAGTTCTTC; CDR3: CASSPSGRYNEQFF
D: TRBD2; size: -; V: TRBV7-2; J: TRBJ2-3; DNA: TGTGCCAGCAGCTTAGCGGGCGGGAGGCCCACAGATACGCAGTATTTT; CDR3: CASSLAGGRPTDTQYF
D: -; size: -; V: TRBV15; J: TRBJ2-1; DNA: TGTGCCACCAGCGGAACAGGGTCCCCAGGTCTCAATGAGCAGTTCTTC; CDR3: CATSGTGSPGLNEQFF
D: TRBD1; size: once; V: TRBV28; J: TRBJ1-1; DNA: TGTGCCAGCAGCTGGAACAGGGGAACGAGGACTGAAGCTTTCTTT; CDR3: CASSWNRGTRTEAFF
D: TRBD2; size: once; V: TRBV6-1; J: TRBJ2-5; DNA: TGTGCCAGCAGTGAAGGTCTACTAGCGGGAGGGCAAGAGACCCAGTACTTC; CDR3: CASSEGLLAGGQETQYF
D: -; size: -; V: TRBV21-1; J: TRBJ2-7; DNA: TGTGCCAGCAGCAAACATCCCCGCGGGACAGCCTACGAGCAGTACTTC; CDR3: CASSKHPRGTAYEQYF
D: TRBD2; size: -; V: TRBV5-1; J: TRBJ2-7; DNA: TGCGCCAGCAGCTATAGGACTAGATCGTCCTCCGAGCAGTACTTC; CDR3: CASSYRTRSSSEQYF
D: TRBD2; size: -; V: TRBV25-1; J: TRBJ2-1; DNA: TGTGCCAGCAGTGATCGCGGGAGTTTCAACAATGAGCAGTTCTTC; CDR3: CASSDRGSFNNEQFF
D: -; size: -; V: TRBV12-3/TRBV12-4; J: TRBJ1-3; DNA: TGTGCCAGCACCTCGGACAGTGGAAACACCATATATTTT; CDR3: CASTSDSGNTIYF
D: -; size: -; V: TRBV5-1; J: TRBJ1-2; DNA: TGCGCCAGCAGCTTGGGGAACGGGGGCTATGGCTACACCTTC; CDR3: CASSLGNGGYGYTF
D: TRBD2; size: -; V: TRBV19; J: TRBJ2-1; DNA: TGTGCCAGTGGGGATAGCGGGAGGAGCTACAATGAGCAGTTCTTC; CDR3: CASGDSGRSYNEQFF
D: TRBD1; size: -; V: TRBV6-5; J: TRBJ2-7; DNA: TGTGCCAGCAGTACAGGACAGGCCTGGCGGGACGAGCAGTACTTC; CDR3: CASSTGQAWRDEQYF
D: -; size: -; V: TRBV6-5; J: TRBJ1-5; DNA: TGTGCCAGCAGACTCAGGGGTGGACAGCCCCAGCATTTT; CDR3: CASRLRGGQPQHF
D: -; size: -; V: TRBV5-6; J: TRBJ2-3; DNA: TGTGCCAGCAGCTTCCTAGGGATTCATACAGATACGCAGTATTTT; CDR3: CASSFLGIHTDTQYF
D: -; size: -; V: TRBV5-1; J: TRBJ1-3; DNA: TGCGCCAGCAGCCGGACGGAAGGAAACACCATATATTTT; CDR3: CASSRTEGNTIYF
D: TRBD2; size: once; V: TRBV10-2; J: TRBJ2-5; DNA: TGCGCCAGCAGTGGGGGACTAGCGGGAGGGCCGGGGGTAGAGACCCAGTACTTC; CDR3: CASSGGLAGGPGVETQYF
D: -; size: -; V: TRBV19; J: TRBJ2-6; DNA: TGTGCCAGTAGTATTAAGGGTGCGGGGGCCAACGTCCTGACTTTC; CDR3: CASSIKGAGANVLTF
D: TRBD2; size: -; V: TRBV30; J: TRBJ2-1; DNA: TGTGCCCTCTTAGCGGGAAGTTATGAGCAGTTCTTC; CDR3: CALLAGSYEQFF
D: -; size: -; V: TRBV14; J: TRBJ2-2; DNA: TGTGCCAGCAGCCAACCCAAAATAGATTGGGACGGCACTGGGGAGCTGTTTTTT; CDR3: CASSQPKIDWDGTGELFF
D: -; size: -; V: TRBV2; J: TRBJ1-5; DNA: TGTGCCAGCAGTCTTACAGGGTCCAATCAGCCCCAGCATTTT; CDR3: CASSLTGSNQPQHF
D: TRBD1; size: -; V: TRBV5-1; J: TRBJ2-2; DNA: TGCGCCAGCCATTCCGGGACAGGGACCGGGGAGCTGTTTTTT; CDR3: CASHSGTGTGELFF
D: -; size: -; V: TRBV14; J: TRBJ2-1; DNA: TGTGCCAGCAGCGTCCGGGACACCAGATACAATGAGCAGTTCTTC; CDR3: CASSVRDTRYNEQFF
D: TRBD1; size: -; V: TRBV2; J: TRBJ2-6; DNA: TGTGCCAGCACCAACCCGGGACAGGTCCCCTCTGGGGCCAACGTCCTGACTTTC; CDR3: CASTNPGQVPSGANVLTF
D: -; size: once; V: TRBV28; J: TRBJ2-7; DNA: TGTGCCACCGTAAGAGGGGGTCAGGCCGTCCTCGAGCAGTACTTC; CDR3: CATVRGGQAVLEQYF
D: -; size: -; V: TRBV7-9; J: TRBJ2-7; DNA: TGTGCCAGCAGCCTCCCGACACCTACCTACGAGCAGTACTTC; CDR3: CASSLPTPTYEQYF
D: -; size: -; V: TRBV27; J: TRBJ1-4; DNA: TGTGCCAGCAGTCAAGTTCGGGGGCATGAAAAACTGTTTTTT; CDR3: CASSQVRGHEKLFF
D: -; size: -; V: TRBV25-1; J: TRBJ2-3; DNA: TGTGCCAGCGGATCGGCGGGAAGCACAGATACGCAGTATTTT; CDR3: CASGSAGSTDTQYF
D: -; size: -; V: TRBV20-1; J: TRBJ2-3; DNA: TGCAGTGCTAGTGCGTCAGGCCATCTAGCGAGATCTAGCACAGATACGCAGTATTTT; CDR3: CSASASGHLARSSTDTQYF
D: TRBD2; size: -; V: TRBV19; J: TRBJ2-1; DNA: TGTGCCAGTAGTATGTCCGGGGGGGTATACAATGAGCAGTTCTTC; CDR3: CASSMSGGVYNEQFF
D: -; size: -; V: TRBV10-2; J: TRBJ2-2; DNA: TGCGCCAGCAGTCCCGGACCCCCCCCCGGGGAGCTGTTTTTT; CDR3: CASSPGPPPGELFF
D: -; size: -; V: TRBV5-6; J: TRBJ2-7; DNA: TGTGCCAGCAGCTTGGACGACGGCTCCTACGAGCAGTACTTC; CDR3: CASSLDDGSYEQYF
D: -; size: -; V: TRBV5-1; J: TRBJ1-5; DNA: TGCGCCAGCAGCTGGGAGCCCCAGCATTTT; CDR3: CASSWEPQHF
D: -; size: -; V: TRBV3-1/TRBV3-2; J: TRBJ2-7; DNA: TGTGCCAGCAGCCGGAAGGGGTACTCCTACGAGCAGTACTTC; CDR3: CASSRKGYSYEQYF
D: -; size: -; V: TRBV14; J: TRBJ1-1; DNA: TGTGCCAGCAGCCAAGTGATGGAATTAATGAACACTGAAGCTTTCTTT; CDR3: CASSQVMELMNTEAFF
D: -; size: once; V: TRBV5-1; J: TRBJ2-1; DNA: TGCGCCAGCAGCTTAGGTCGGAGAAGCTCCTACAATGAGCAGTTCTTC; CDR3: CASSLGRRSSYNEQFF
D: -; size: -; V: TRBV28; J: TRBJ1-1; DNA: TGTGCCAGCAGTCGCACCACGCCCCTGAACACTGAAGCTTTCTTT; CDR3: CASSRTTPLNTEAFF
D: -; size: -; V: TRBV7-2; J: TRBJ2-5; DNA: TGTGCCAGCAGCTTACGACCAAGGGGGGAGACCCAGTACTTC; CDR3: CASSLRPRGETQYF
D: -; size: -; V: TRBV6-5; J: TRBJ2-1; DNA: TGTGCCAGCAGATCGTGGACGCCCTTTCGGAATGAGCAGTTCTTC; CDR3: CASRSWTPFRNEQFF
D: TRBD1; size: -; V: TRBV7-2; J: TRBJ1-2; DNA: TGTGCCAGCAGCGTAAACAGGGGGGGGTCCTATGGCTACACCTTC; CDR3: CASSVNRGGSYGYTF
D: TRBD1; size: few; V: TRBV6-2/TRBV6-3; J: TRBJ1-2; DNA: TGTGCCAGCAGTCAACTCAGACAGGGGGGAGGCTACACCTTC; CDR3: CASSQLRQGGGYTF
D: -; size: -; V: TRBV6-5; J: TRBJ1-4; DNA: TGTGCCAGCACACCCACGGGACCGGAGCGACTGTTTTTT; CDR3: CASTPTGPERLFF
D: -; size: few; V: TRBV5-4; J: TRBJ2-1; DNA: TGTGCCAGCAGCTTGAAACTAGCTAGTGCTGAGCAGTTCTTC; CDR3: CASSLKLASAEQFF
D: -; size: -; V: TRBV18; J: TRBJ2-7; DNA: TGTGCCAGCTCACCCGGGATAATCTACGAGCAGTACTTC; CDR3: CASSPGIIYEQYF
D: -; size: -; V: TRBV19; J: TRBJ1-3; DNA: TGTGCCAGTAATCAGGCTGGAAACACCATATATTTT; CDR3: CASNQAGNTIYF
D: -; size: -; V: TRBV5-4; J: TRBJ2-7; DNA: TGTGCCAGCAGCTTGGGGGTTGCCAGGGTGGAAAACGAGCAGTACTTC; CDR3: CASSLGVARVENEQYF
D: -; size: -; V: TRBV7-2; J: TRBJ1-3; DNA: TGTGCCAGCAGCTTAACGGTAGCAAGCTCTGGAAACACCATATATTTT; CDR3: CASSLTVASSGNTIYF
D: -; size: once; V: TRBV9; J: TRBJ2-2; DNA: TGTGCCAGCAGCGTAGCGGGTAGCCCGGGGACCGGGGAGCTGTTTTTT; CDR3: CASSVAGSPGTGELFF
D: TRBD1; size: -; V: TRBV2; J: TRBJ1-4; DNA: TGTGCCAGCAGAGTCGGGGCAGGGGGCAAAAAACTGTTTTTT; CDR3: CASRVGAGGKKLFF
D: TRBD2; size: -; V: TRBV18; J: TRBJ2-3; DNA: TGTGCCAGCTCACTAGGAGGGCGGGAGGCCCGCACAGATACGCAGTATTTT; CDR3: CASSLGGREARTDTQYF
D: TRBD2; size: -; V: TRBV14; J: TRBJ2-5; DNA: TGTGCCAGCAGCCAAGGAAGGGGACTAGCGGGAGTGGCCCAGTACTTC; CDR3: CASSQGRGLAGVAQYF
D: -; size: -; V: TRBV6-2/TRBV6-3; J: TRBJ1-5; DNA: TGTGCCAGCAGTTGGGACCGATATTATAGCAATCAGCCCCAGCATTTT; CDR3: CASSWDRYYSNQPQHF